This TCR beta chain was captured by sequencing in a study of blood T cell repertoires in COVID-19 (dated by TCRdb to about 2020). General notes on the study: Samples from collaborators originated in the United States, Italy and Spain and spanned both the acute and convalescent phases of COVID-19. The material from the prospective study consisted of cDNA or gDNA derived from T cells, B-cell-depleted T cells, or PBMCs. Subjects who had been exposed to COVID-19, were actively infected with it, or had recovered from it provided the deeply sampled blood TCRbeta repertoires that made up the dataset. A freely available public database, intended as a resource for researchers studying the immune response to SARS-CoV-2, is where the repertoires were released. The samples were drawn from the first 160 participants of the ongoing ImmuneRACE study and from 950 to 1,500 subjects provided by 6 global collaborators. Nearly every sample came with metadata listing a de-identified subject ID, COVID-19 status, age in years and sex. HLA class I and class II types, where available, came from metadata supplied by the sample provider rather than from assay-based typing.

The research as a whole found: The amount of clinical and demographic metadata varied by source and participant and was provided uncurated.

Based on the germline V gene, the CDR1 and CDR2 sequences are MGHRA and YSYEKL. Measured from the cysteine to the phenylalanine, the CDR3 is 16 residues long. Solely the CDR3 DNA is kept, with 48 bases framed from the first base. V is trimmed back by 4 bases and J by 1 base, and the junction contains 2 bases that no gene match accounts for. Each collaborating institution followed its own protocols to collect whole blood in K2EDTA tubes. For TCRbeta analysis, collaborators shipped samples as frozen whole blood, isolated PBMCs, or DNA extracted from either of those sample types. Turning to this clone: Its binding antigen is unknown. No clone much larger than this one lies a single base away; base qualities are absent.

TCRbeta CDR3 regions were amplified from genomic DNA by means of the immunoSEQ Assay, a bias-controlled multiplex PCR. The authors' pipeline ran thus. Within the assay, amplification of reference gene primers was used to estimate how many nucleated cells each sample contained. Sequence reads were collapsed and filtered to measure the absolute abundance of every unique TCRbeta CDR3 rearrangement. For each sample, productive Simpson clonality was calculated by taking the square root of Simpson's diversity index across productive rearrangements. Drawn from immuneACCESS, this table holds only the in-frame rearrangements with V and J called that TCRdb kept. Clones are partly lost; checked studies trace under half to an unresolved V gene and leave the rest unexplained. V and J calls and clone size are those listed in that table; D and trimming were worked out from the DNA. The sample table contains 110,000 or so clones; only one count was recorded for about 85% of them. Around 13% of the sample is held by the ten biggest clonotypes.

The chain was built from TRBV4-1 and TRBJ1-5; 12 junctional bases match TRBD1. The TCR was taken from a human donor in a cohort sampled during active COVID-19. Sample: peripheral blood. The CDR3 protein sequence reads: CASSPGQGASNQPQHF. The DNA sequence is TGCGCCAGCAGCCCGGGACAGGGGGCCAGCAATCAGCCCCAGCATTTT.